Presented here are 3 T cell receptor beta chains from one specimen sequenced in a study of cytomegalovirus exposure and HLA in healthy donors. Primers for the PCR totalled 60 Vbeta and 13 Jbeta. The method was immunoSEQ multiplex PCR; TCRdb's version includes in-frame clones alone and lacks a portion of them. This sample yields 120,000 or so clones, of which around 75% are seen a single time; 2.1% belongs to the top ten. Input material: PBMCs. The receptors originated from a man aged 30 to 45 in good health and CMV-seronegative.

The V gene is TRBV2, the J gene TRBJ1-2, with TRBD1 identical over 9 bases. The V gene's germline CDR1 is SNHLY and CDR2 FYNNEI. The length of the CDR3 is 14 residues. V trimming: 1 base; J trimming: 11 bases; junction bases outside the gene matches: 8. As DNA, the CDR3 is TGTGCCAGCAGTGAAGAGGCAGGGACAGGGCGTTACACCTTC. Translated: CASSEEAGTGRYTF. Looking up the rest from reference TRBV2 and TRBJ1-2 gives the full variable domain: EPEVTQTPSHQVTQMGQEVILRCVPISNHLYFYWYRQILGQKVEFLVSFYNNEISEKSEIFDDQFSVERPDGSNFTLKIRSTKLEDSAMYFCASSEEAGTGRYTFGSGTRLTVV.

V and J are TRBV7-9 and TRBJ2-7; 7 bases align to TRBD1. V trimming: 5 bases; J trimming: 4 bases; junction bases outside the gene matches: 11. Germline loops: CDR1 SEHNR, CDR2 FQNEAQ (reference sequence). The CDR3 runs to 15 residues. The CDR3 DNA sequence: TGTGCCAGCAGCCCGAGACAGGGATCGAGGTACGAGCAGTACTTC. Translating it yields CASSPRQGSRYEQYF.

The chain carries TRBV4-1 and TRBJ1-3; no reliable D call. Germline V lookup: CDR1 MGHRA, CDR2 YSYEKL. The ends were cut back, 0 bases at V and 2 bases at J, with 8 bases in the middle. The CDR3 covers 15 residues. CDR3 sequence reads: CASSQEDYPGNTIYF. The CDR3 DNA reads as TGCGCCAGCAGCCAAGAAGACTACCCTGGAAACACCATATATTTT.